This T cell receptor beta chain was documented in a study of identical twins. V shed 6 bases, J shed 0 bases, and the junction held 13 bases outside the gene matches. CDR3 size: 18 residues. Notes on the study in general: Twins shared beta out-of-frame sequences in excess, but this excess was weaker. Compared with unrelated sharing, twin-shared out-of-frame alpha sequences had more low-probability sequences.

Unique molecular identifiers were present on the cDNA, which also gained a universal primer site by template switching. TCRdb fed the 5' RACE reads into MiXCR, producing one record per CDR3 protein. The data contain about 1.7 million distinct CDR3 sequences, around a third of them singletons. Turning to this clonotype: Its antigen is unidentified.

Each donor (without exception) was a healthy Caucasian. The sample consisted of cord blood. The chain employs TRBV12-3 or TRBV12-4 and TRBJ1-4; the match to TRBD1 covers 7 bases. The clonotype was recovered from a newborn girl in good health. Here the CDR3 reads CASSPGQASFPTNEKLFF. Here the CDR3 DNA reads TGTGCCAGCAGCCCCGGACAGGCCTCTTTTCCAACTAATGAAAAACTGTTTTTT.